The rows below give T cell receptor beta chains drawn from one sample of a study of control samples from healthy donors and cancer patients. This table comes from immunoSEQ multiplex PCR, and its TCRdb copy is limited to in-frame clones, with some not included. In the table there are fewer than 120,000 clones, 88% of which are singletons. The sequenced material came from PBMCs. These receptors came from a woman aged 60-75 years with lung cancer. Each CDR3 is given with its conserved first and last residue. A clone size is listed for some rows: how often the clone was seen (once, few, many), or a class if it is expanded.

J,size,V,CDR3
TRBJ2-2,.,TRBV4-2,CASSRAPGLGTGELFF
TRBJ1-5,.,TRBV7-8,CASSLVGQGNQPQHF
TRBJ1-4,.,TRBV6-5,CASSGQDTLNEKLFF
TRBJ1-1,.,TRBV12-3/TRBV12-4,CASLVLTGTEAFF
TRBJ1-5,once,TRBV6-5,CASSSDRNQPQHF
TRBJ2-7,.,TRBV25-1,CASRFFDWESEQYF
TRBJ2-1,.,TRBV6-5,CASPRGNEQFF
TRBJ2-7,.,TRBV6-6,CASREQGGAYEQYF
TRBJ2-2,.,TRBV9,CASSALREGVPSGTGELFF
TRBJ1-2,.,TRBV7-2,CASSLASAANGYTF
TRBJ1-2,few,TRBV7-2,CASSLAHSDGYTF
TRBJ2-7,once,TRBV6-1,CASSEVGLQHYEQYF
TRBJ1-2,.,TRBV2,CASSEAPYRDSYGYTF
TRBJ2-2,.,TRBV7-9,CANEQGIPPGELFF
TRBJ1-5,.,TRBV6-6,CASRPGIEQPQHF
TRBJ2-2,.,TRBV4-2,CASSHKLLRGLAEDTGELFF
TRBJ1-5,.,TRBV6-5,CASSSGQGAKQPQHF
TRBJ2-7,.,TRBV6-2/TRBV6-3,CASSSPFGGVYEQYF
TRBJ1-2,.,TRBV12-3/TRBV12-4,CASSPTAPGGYTF
TRBJ1-2,once,TRBV28,CASSLPGQGGVNYGYTF
TRBJ2-5,.,TRBV30,CAWSPLGGRPQYF
TRBJ1-1,.,TRBV7-3,CASSLQGTNTEAFF
TRBJ2-3,.,TRBV4-2,CASSQGIPSGISTDTQYF
TRBJ1-5,.,TRBV19,CASSATGGGDQPQHF
TRBJ1-6,.,TRBV3-1/TRBV3-2,CASSQESGSGSPLHF
TRBJ1-1,.,TRBV6-2/TRBV6-3,CASSYSEGSNTEAFF
TRBJ2-2,.,TRBV9,CASSGLAGETGELFF
TRBJ1-5,.,TRBV6-1,CASSVSLGQGDGQPQHF
TRBJ1-4,.,TRBV29-1,CSVDPSGEGEKLFF
TRBJ1-1,.,TRBV3-1/TRBV3-2,CASSPQGQGAGAFF
TRBJ2-1,.,TRBV9,CASSTRLAGSSYNEQFF
TRBJ2-1,.,TRBV7-2,CASSSRRFSGRTYNEQFF
TRBJ2-7,.,TRBV30,CAWSLPGQILYEQYF
TRBJ1-2,.,TRBV6-2/TRBV6-3,CASSGTGSYGYTF
TRBJ1-2,.,TRBV15,CATSRDTANYGYTF
TRBJ1-2,.,TRBV18,CASSPGFRGYGYTF
TRBJ2-7,.,TRBV11-3,CASSLSQGSYEQYF
TRBJ1-1,.,TRBV18,CASSPPLGQGVYTEAFF
TRBJ2-7,.,TRBV7-2,CASSLGGGLIYEQYF
TRBJ1-3,few,TRBV6-2/TRBV6-3,CASSSPPGNTIYF
TRBJ1-4,.,TRBV3-1/TRBV3-2,CASSQEASTNEKLFF
TRBJ2-1,.,TRBV29-1,CSVERDISYNEQFF
TRBJ1-1,.,TRBV3-1/TRBV3-2,CASSRQGSNTEAFF
TRBJ1-6,.,TRBV9,CASSLNRDNRSPLHF
TRBJ1-6,.,TRBV3-1/TRBV3-2,CASTLQVGSPLHF
TRBJ2-7,.,TRBV9,CASSVGDRGPHEQYF
TRBJ1-2,once,TRBV13,CASSLDSGYRFNYGYTF
TRBJ1-4,.,TRBV5-1,CASSSGRDNEKLFF
TRBJ1-5,.,TRBV5-1,CASSTGLINQPQHF
TRBJ2-5,.,TRBV28,CASLGETQYF
TRBJ2-7,.,TRBV3-1/TRBV3-2,CASSHDLGTGNEQYF
TRBJ2-1,.,TRBV10-1,CASSERGRDNEQFF
TRBJ2-1,.,TRBV5-4,CASSPDRGRFNEQFF
TRBJ1-5,.,TRBV7-2,CASSLNSNQPQHF
TRBJ1-4,.,TRBV5-1,CASSPDRGREKLFF
TRBJ1-1,.,TRBV19,CASSITGAGAATEAFF
TRBJ1-6,medium-sized,TRBV11-3,CASSLGDRINSPLHF
TRBJ2-7,few,TRBV6-1,CASSEVAGASYEQYF